The 11 T cell receptor beta chains in this list originate from one sample, sequenced in a study of human T cells and chemical hapten exposure. The library attached unique molecular identifiers to individual cDNA molecules. Via MiXCR, TCRdb re-called the reads, giving one row per CDR3 protein. The sample holds more than 100,000 distinct CDR3 sequences, over 7.5% seen once. The template was total RNA from unfractionated whole blood. The sequenced sample consisted of whole blood. Source of these receptors: a human donor in good health. Some clones in this sample may be carry-over from other donors' samples.

This CDR3 reads CASSQGSATSLREQYF. CDR3 in DNA: TGTGCCAGCAGCCAAGGGAGCGCAACTAGCTTGCGCGAGCAGTACTTC. V and J are TRBV14 and TRBJ2-7, with a weak D call TRBD2 (6 bases). The CDR3 consists of 16 residues. The V end was cut by 1 base, the J end by 6 bases, with 19 bases between. Germline V gene sequence: CDR1 SGHDN, CDR2 FVKESK.

This clonotype showed up just a few times. The chain carries TRBV20-1 and TRBJ2-1; 8 bases are shared with TRBD2. The CDR3 runs 15 residues. The V gene's germline CDR1 is DFQATT and CDR2 SNEGSKA (reference sequence). The CDR3 protein is CGDLVGRVPYNEQFF. Written as DNA, the CDR3 is TGCGGGGATCTAGTCGGGAGGGTTCCCTACAATGAGCAGTTCTTC.

There are a few counts of this clonotype. The J gene is TRBJ2-7, the V gene TRBV6-5; 7 bases map to TRBD1. V lost 6 bases, J lost 0 bases, and 11 bases stayed unmatched. Germline V gene lookup returns CDR1 MNHEY and CDR2 SVGAGI. The CDR3 length is 16 residues. The CDR3 loop reads CASRTVGTALSYEQYF. The CDR3 coding sequence is TGTGCCAGCAGAACAGTCGGGACAGCCCTCTCCTACGAGCAGTACTTC.

This clonotype was observed many times. The V and J genes are TRBV6-2 or TRBV6-3 and TRBJ2-3, with TRBD2 matching 7 bases. Trimming removed 6 bases from V and 0 bases from J; junction bases left unmatched: 6. CDR1 and CDR2 (germline): MNHEY, SVGEGT. The length of the CDR3 is 15 residues. CDR3 in amino acids: CASRPSGASTDTQYF. The CDR3 nucleotides read TGTGCCAGCAGACCAAGCGGGGCTAGCACAGATACGCAGTATTTT.

This clonotype was observed at least ten times. The chain joins TRBV13 to TRBJ1-1; D is perhaps TRBD1 (5 bases). The CDR3 length is 13 residues. Trimming shortened V by 1 base and J by 7 bases, and 10 bases separated the two germline ends. Germline V lookup: CDR1 PRHDT, CDR2 FYEKMQ (reference sequence). Here the CDR3 DNA reads TGTGCCAGCAGCTTAGAGGCCGGGGGTGAAGCTTTCTTT. Translated, it gives CASSLEAGGEAFF.

This clonotype was counted ten times or more. J is TRBJ2-1 and V is TRBV9, with 10 bases that match TRBD2. The CDR3 loop spans 15 amino acids. J gave up 9 bases and V 3 bases, and 9 bases lay outside the gene matches. Germline lookup yields CDR1 SGDLS and CDR2 YYNGEE. This chain's CDR3 is CASSASGGTAIEQFF. The CDR3 DNA is TGTGCCAGCAGCGCTAGCGGGGGAACCGCAATTGAGCAGTTCTTC.

Concerning this clonotype itself: This may stem from a read error, because a much larger clone lies one nucleotide away. The V gene is TRBV4-3, the J gene TRBJ2-5; D not certain. This CDR3 is 13 amino acids long. Per the germline V gene, CDR1 is LGHNA and CDR2 is YSLEER. The CDR3 nucleotides read TGCACCAGCAGCCAGTCCGGGCAAGAGACCCAGTACTTC. Its translation is CTSSQSGQETQYF.

This clonotype has a count of ten or more. The rearrangement uses TRBV10-2 and TRBJ2-1; a possible D gene is TRBD2 (6 bases). Trimming shortened V by 0 bases and J by 4 bases, and 16 bases separated the two germline ends. CDR3 size: 17 residues. Germline-derived CDR1 and CDR2 are WSHSY and SAAADI. The CDR3 sequence: CASSESGGEHLYNEQFF. CDR3 bases: TGCGCCAGCAGTGAGTCAGGAGGGGAGCACCTTTACAATGAGCAGTTCTTC.

This clonotype was recorded many times. The chain uses TRBV4-2 and TRBJ2-1, with 10 bases that match TRBD2. V lost 5 bases, J lost 3 bases, and 4 bases stayed unmatched. Germline V gene sequence: CDR1 LGHNA, CDR2 YNFKEQ. This CDR3 has 15 residues. The CDR3 DNA reads as TGTGCCAGCAGCTCCCTAGCGGGAGACTACAATGAGCAGTTCTTC. Encoded protein: CASSSLAGDYNEQFF.

Only a few counts were recorded for this clonotype. The chain joins TRBV7-2 to TRBJ2-7; 8 positions agree with TRBD1. Trimming took 6 bases from V and 0 from J; bases not matched to a gene: 4. There are 14 residues in the CDR3. Germline-derived CDR1 and CDR2 are SGHTA and FQGNSA. CDR3 loop: CASRPTGASYEQYF. In DNA, the CDR3 is TGTGCCAGCAGACCGACAGGGGCCTCCTACGAGCAGTACTTC.

This clonotype was detected ten times or more. Here the CDR3 reads CSAGTDSNQPQHF. The CDR3 bases are TGCAGCGCCGGGACGGATAGCAATCAGCCCCAGCATTTT. V is TRBV29-1 and J is TRBJ1-5; maybe TRBD1 (5 bases). In germline, CDR1 is SQVTM, CDR2 ANQGSEA. The CDR3 length is 13 residues. V lost 7 bases and J 0 bases, leaving 10 bases between the germline ends.